Presented here are 24 T cell receptor beta chains from one specimen sequenced in a study of blood T cell repertoires in COVID-19. Generated by immunoSEQ multiplex PCR, the TCRdb table keeps only in-frame clones and is missing some. The sample includes under 200,000 clones, approximately 80% of them seen just once. Source material: PBMCs or T cells enriched from blood (not recorded which). All receptors come from a man in his fifties or sixties who had recovered from COVID-19.

The chain combines TRBV19 with TRBJ1-2; 7 nucleotides line up with TRBD1. The trim removed 5 bases at V and 3 bases at J, leaving 6 bases unmatched. CDR3 length: 14 amino acids. CDR1 and CDR2 (germline): LNHDA, SQIVND (reference sequence). CDR3 DNA sequence: TGTGCCAGTAGTGTTCCGGGACAGTACTATGGCTACACCTTC. Its translation: CASSVPGQYYGYTF.

The J gene is TRBJ2-1, the V gene TRBV9; 14 nucleotides agree with TRBD2. CDR3 length equals 16 residues. Germline V lookup: CDR1 SGDLS, CDR2 YYNGEE. V lost 4 bases, J lost 6 bases, and 6 bases stayed unmatched. CDR3: CASSPTTSGGVNEQFF. The CDR3 DNA follows: TGTGCCAGCAGCCCGACGACTAGCGGGGGGGTCAATGAGCAGTTCTTC.

The rearrangement joins TRBV19 to TRBJ2-2; possible D gene TRBD1, 6 bases. The CDR3 extends over 14 amino acids. V lost 9 bases and J 1 base, leaving 12 bases between the germline ends. Germline V gene sequence: CDR1 LNHDA, CDR2 SQIVND (reference sequence). The CDR3 region has the DNA TGTGCCAGCGGAACGACAGGGAACACCGGGGAGCTGTTTTTT. Translated, it gives CASGTTGNTGELFF.

This clone came up a few times. The chain is built from TRBV2 and TRBJ2-3; D unclear. The CDR3 is made up of 13 amino acids. CDR1 is SNHLY and CDR2 is FYNNEI in the germline V gene. V was cut by 4 bases and J by 0 bases, with 5 bases left in between. The CDR3 region has the DNA TGTGCCAGCAGTGTGGGCAGCACAGATACGCAGTATTTT. Encoded protein: CASSVGSTDTQYF.

The V and J genes are TRBV7-8 and TRBJ2-3; 7 nucleotides agree with TRBD2. The CDR3 covers 15 residues. Trimming took 7 bases from V and 3 from J; bases not matched to a gene: 10. CDR1 SGHVS and CDR2 FQNEAQ come from the germline V gene. CDR3 sequence (DNA): TGTGCCAGCATCGCTCCGGGTAGCGGGACAGATACGCAGTATTTT. Its translation: CASIAPGSGTDTQYF.

The chain combines TRBV7-2 with TRBJ2-7, with D perhaps TRBD2 (5 bases). In germline, CDR1 is SGHTA, CDR2 FQGNSA. V lost 0 bases, J lost 3 bases, and 12 bases lay in between. The CDR3 consists of 15 residues. CDR3 sequence reads: CASSLAGVGNYEQYF. In DNA, the CDR3 is TGTGCCAGCAGCTTAGCGGGTGTCGGGAACTACGAGCAGTACTTC.

The gene calls are TRBV7-9 and TRBJ1-4; D call uncertain. Germline CDR1 reads SEHNR; CDR2 reads FQNEAQ (reference sequence). V was pared by 5 bases and J by 0 bases, with 7 bases between. This CDR3 comprises 14 residues. CDR3 in DNA: TGTGCCAGCAGCGAGAGGGCAACTAATGAAAAACTGTTTTTT. Its translation is CASSERATNEKLFF. The complete variable domain, with remaining parts taken from reference TRBV7-9 and TRBJ1-4, reads DTGVSQNPRHKITKRGQNVTFRCDPISEHNRLYWYRQTLGQGPEFLTYFQNEAQLEKSRLLSDRFSAERPKGSFSTLEIQRTEQGDSAMYLCASSERATNEKLFFGSGTQLSVL.

V usage is TRBV2 and J usage is TRBJ1-5; 7 bases match TRBD1. CDR3 length equals 14 residues. Germline assignment: CDR1 SNHLY and CDR2 FYNNEI. The ends lost 6 bases at V and 2 bases at J; junction bases unmatched: 4. The CDR3 DNA is TGTGCCAGCAGGACAGGGCTCGGCAATCAGCCCCAGCATTTT. Encoded protein: CASRTGLGNQPQHF. Filled out from reference TRBV2 and TRBJ1-5, the complete variable domain reads EPEVTQTPSHQVTQMGQEVILRCVPISNHLYFYWYRQILGQKVEFLVSFYNNEISEKSEIFDDQFSVERPDGSNFTLKIRSTKLEDSAMYFCASRTGLGNQPQHFGDGTRLSIL.

The rearrangement joins TRBV14 to TRBJ1-2, with TRBD1 matching 9 bases. This CDR3 spans 16 amino acids. The germline V gene has CDR1 SGHDN and CDR2 FVKESK. The J segment lost 8 bases and the V segment lost 5 bases, leaving 15 bases of the junction unmatched. CDR3 in amino acids: CASSKNLGTGMGGYTF. The CDR3 coding sequence is TGTGCCAGCAGCAAAAACCTTGGGACAGGGATGGGAGGCTACACCTTC.

The gene calls are TRBV7-9 and TRBJ2-3; 8 nucleotides align to TRBD1. Germline-derived CDR1 and CDR2 are SEHNR and FQNEAQ (reference sequence). The CDR3 extends over 17 amino acids. With 4 bases clipped from V and 4 bases from J, the junction kept 13 bases outside the gene matches. CDR3 DNA sequence: TGTGCCAGCAGCTCCTGGAACGGACAGGGAAAGTCAGATACGCAGTATTTT. The encoded protein is CASSSWNGQGKSDTQYF.

The V call is TRBV7-2, the J call TRBJ2-5, with D tentatively TRBD1 (6 bases). Trimming cost V 2 bases and J 2 bases, with 9 bases left between them. The CDR3 has 14 amino acids. Per germline, CDR1 SGHTA and CDR2 FQGNSA. The chain's CDR3 is CASSLIGGQETQYF. CDR3 coding DNA: TGTGCCAGCAGCTTAATAGGGGGACAAGAGACCCAGTACTTC.

This chain links TRBV6-4 with TRBJ2-2; a weak D match, TRBD2 (5 bases). The germline V gene has CDR1 MRHNA and CDR2 SNTAGT. V was cut by 4 bases and J by 1 base, with 13 bases left in between. This CDR3 has 16 residues. Here the CDR3 DNA reads TGTGCCAGCAGTGTGGTTCACGGGATGAACACCGGGGAGCTGTTTTTT. It encodes CASSVVHGMNTGELFF.

The gene calls are TRBV5-1 and TRBJ2-1, with 8 positions matching TRBD1. The CDR3 is 16 residues long. V lost 5 bases and J lost 4; bases outside the gene matches: 11. Looked up from germline, CDR1 is SGHRS and CDR2 is YFSETQ. CDR3 bases: TGCGCCAGCAGTCCAGGGGGCGCGGGGTTTTACAATGAGCAGTTCTTC. Encoded protein: CASSPGGAGFYNEQFF.

V gene TRBV5-6 combines with J gene TRBJ2-7; D is unresolved. Germline-derived CDR1 and CDR2 are SGHDT and YYEEEE. The V end was cut by 2 bases, the J end by 5 bases, with 11 bases between. The CDR3 length is 13 residues. For the CDR3, the DNA is TGTGCCAGCAGCTTACAAACACGGGACGAGCAGTACTTC. It encodes CASSLQTRDEQYF.

This clone was observed a single time. The chain has TRBV3-1 (or the pseudogene TRBV3-2) and TRBJ2-1, with D hard to call. V shed 1 base and J shed 8 bases, with 3 bases lying between them. This CDR3 is 11 amino acids long. Germline V gene lookup returns CDR1 LGHDT and CDR2 YNNKEL (reference sequence). Written as DNA, the CDR3 is TGTGCCAGCAGCCAAGTCTATGAGCAGTTCTTC. The encoded protein is CASSQVYEQFF.

CDR3 sequence reads: CASTRQGGNQPQHF. The CDR3 DNA sequence: TGTGCCAGCACCAGACAGGGAGGCAATCAGCCCCAGCATTTT. The J gene is TRBJ1-5, the V gene TRBV27; 7 positions agree with TRBD1. Germline lookup yields CDR1 MNHEY and CDR2 SMNVEV (reference sequence). The V and J ends lost 7 bases and 2 bases, in that order; junction bases with no gene match: 5. This CDR3 spans 14 amino acids.

The chain has TRBV19 and TRBJ2-1, with TRBD2 as a possible D gene (6 bases). From germline, CDR1 is LNHDA and CDR2 SQIVND (reference sequence). Deletions cut 1 base from V and 0 bases from J, with 13 bases between. The CDR3 extends over 17 amino acids. CDR3 sequence (DNA): TGTGCCAGTAGTATAGGCTCGTTCGGGGGCTCCTACAATGAGCAGTTCTTC. This sequence encodes CASSIGSFGGSYNEQFF.

V gene TRBV27 combines with J gene TRBJ2-1; 9 nucleotides match TRBD2. Per germline, CDR1 MNHEY and CDR2 SMNVEV (reference sequence). The CDR3 contains 16 residues. Germline trimming cut 0 bases from V and 12 bases from J; bases unmatched to any gene: 12. The chain's CDR3 is CASSLSSGGLRAVQFF. DNA for the CDR3: TGTGCCAGCAGTTTATCTAGCGGGGGCCTCAGGGCGGTGCAGTTCTTC.

This chain joins TRBV5-8 and TRBJ2-7; D possibly corresponds to TRBD2 (6 bases). V lost 2 bases to trimming and J lost 4 bases, with 16 bases between them. The CDR3 runs 15 residues. Germline CDR1 SGHTS, CDR2 YDEGEE. The CDR3 region has the DNA TGTGCCAGCAGCTTTTCCGTCGGGAGAAGATACGAGCAGTACTTC. Amino acids: CASSFSVGRRYEQYF.

V is TRBV28 and J is TRBJ1-2; 8 nucleotides line up with TRBD1. Germline V gene data show CDR1 as MDHEN and CDR2 as SYDVKM. The CDR3 loop spans 12 amino acids. The junction had 5 bases not matched to a gene; V was cut back by 7 bases and J by 7 bases. Here the CDR3 DNA reads TGTGCCAGCACTACAGGGGGTGGTGGCTACACCTTC. Translation gives CASTTGGGGYTF.

The CDR3 bases are TGTGCCAGCACCTTAGGGAGAAATGAGCAGTTCTTC. The encoded protein is CASTLGRNEQFF. This chain joins TRBV12-3 or TRBV12-4 and TRBJ2-1; D is possibly TRBD2 (5 bases). V was clipped by 7 bases and J by 7 bases, with 11 bases between them. CDR3 length equals 12 residues.

The chain recombines TRBV7-3 with TRBJ2-1; no firm D call. With 1 base removed from V and 0 bases from J, the gap between germline ends came to 7 bases. Germline V lookup: CDR1 SGHTA, CDR2 FQGTGA. The CDR3 has 15 residues. CDR3 coding DNA: TGTGCCAGCAGCTTAATTCACGGCTCCTACAATGAGCAGTTCTTC. Translation gives CASSLIHGSYNEQFF.

The chain is built from TRBV6-5 and TRBJ1-6, with D possibly matching TRBD1 (6 bases). Deletions cut 4 bases from V and 8 bases from J, with 15 bases between. CDR3 length: 15 residues. CDR1 is MNHEY and CDR2 is SVGAGI in the germline V gene. The DNA of the CDR3 is TGTGCCAGCAGTTTCACCGGGACACCCTATTCACCCCTCCACTTT. Its translation: CASSFTGTPYSPLHF.

This clone was seen a handful of times. This chain joins TRBV28 and TRBJ1-2; D gene ambiguous. This CDR3 has 13 amino acids. Trimming cost V 1 base and J 8 bases, with 11 bases left between them. Per the germline V gene, CDR1 is MDHEN and CDR2 is SYDVKM. This CDR3 reads CASSLFGREGYTF. The CDR3 nucleotides are TGTGCCAGCAGTTTATTCGGGAGGGAGGGCTACACCTTC.